This T cell receptor (beta chain) was sequenced for a study of shared clonotypes between healthy human individuals. Overall study results and limits: All-four-donor shared clonotypes had higher generation probabilities than non-shared clonotypes did.

For this clone: Antigen specificity is unknown.

V lost 4 bases to trimming and J lost 3 bases; unmatched junction nucleotides: 5. This CDR3 has 14 amino acids. Per the germline V gene, CDR1 is MDHEN and CDR2 is SYDVKM. Measured with immunoSEQ multiplex PCR; TCRdb has only the in-frame clones, and not every one. Of some 790,000 clones listed, over 55% are singletons. The rearrangement uses TRBV28 and TRBJ2-7; TRBD1 aligns across 8 bases. This clonotype originated in a woman aged 25 to 39 in good health. Sequences were obtained from memory CD4+ T cells sorted from blood. Subset meaning: CD45RA-negative fraction. This CDR3 reads CASSWTGNYYEQYF. In DNA, the CDR3 is TGTGCCAGCAGTTGGACAGGGAACTACTACGAGCAGTACTTC. Full variable domain (missing parts from reference TRBV28 and TRBJ2-7): DVKVTQSSRYLVKRTGEKVFLECVQDMDHENMFWYRQDPGLGLRLIYFSYDVKMKEKGDIPEGYSVSREKKERFSLILESASTNQTSMYLCASSWTGNYYEQYFGPGTRLTVT.